Presented here are 23 T cell receptor beta chains from one specimen sequenced in a study of T cells expressing NK-cell markers. Following a re-call of the 5' RACE reads, TCRdb has one entry per CDR3 protein and lacks DNA. This table holds 130,000 to 150,000 distinct CDR3 sequences. Sequencing used blood T cells: a sorted CD56 or NKG2C T cell subset, CD4+ or CD8+ T cells, or bulk PBMC T cells (not recorded which). The receptors were gathered from a young man in good health.

This chain's CDR3 is CASRITGTTEQYF. The rearrangement uses TRBV28 and TRBJ2-7; the TCRdb D gene call, TRBD1, has no DNA to confirm it. Germline V gene sequence: CDR1 MDHEN, CDR2 SYDVKM. The CDR3 loop spans 13 amino acids.

The chain employs TRBV19 and TRBJ2-1; the TRBD2 assignment by TCRdb is unverifiable without DNA. The CDR3 has 17 residues. Germline values: CDR1 LNHDA, CDR2 SQIVND (reference sequence). This chain's CDR3 is CASAGTSGRHTYNEQFF.

The CDR3 reads CATSRENTGELFF. The chain links TRBV15 to TRBJ2-2. Germline V gives CDR1 LNHNV, CDR2 YYDKDF (reference sequence). The CDR3 spans 13 residues.

The rearrangement links TRBV3-1 to TRBJ2-1; TCRdb selects TRBD2, and the lack of DNA leaves this call unchecked. The CDR3 is made up of 17 amino acids. Germline CDR1 reads LGHDT; CDR2 reads YNNKEL (reference sequence). CDR3 residues: CASSPGLARSSYNEQFF.

CDR3 sequence reads: CSVAGTEGQYF. The chain is built from TRBV29-1 and TRBJ2-7; checking the TCRdb D call of TRBD1 is not possible without DNA. There are 11 residues in the CDR3. Germline V CDR1 and CDR2: SQVTM, ANQGSEA.

The chain has TRBV12-3 or TRBV12-4 and TRBJ2-3; TCRdb's D gene call, TRBD1, goes unchecked for lack of DNA. CDR3 length: 15 residues. CDR3 residues: CASSIGQGGTDTQYF.

V usage is TRBV4-1 and J usage is TRBJ2-3; no DNA is available, so the TRBD1 call from TCRdb remains unchecked. Germline loops: CDR1 MGHRA, CDR2 YSYEKL. This CDR3 has 15 residues. This CDR3 is CASSQVPGQGATQYF.

V and J are TRBV11-1 and TRBJ2-2; there is no DNA to check the TCRdb D call of TRBD1. CDR3 length equals 18 residues. CDR1 SGHAT and CDR2 FQDESV come from the germline V gene (reference sequence). The CDR3 sequence is CASSLLQGAVYDTGELFF.

The V and J genes are TRBV29-1 and TRBJ2-3; the D gene TCRdb calls, TRBD2, cannot be checked with no DNA. The CDR3 is 14 residues long. CDR1 and CDR2 from the germline V gene are SQVTM and ANQGSEA. The CDR3 loop is CSVDGLGIGDTQYF.

This chain connects TRBV4-1 to TRBJ2-1; TCRdb lists TRBD1, though no DNA is available to test this call. Germline CDR1 reads MGHRA; CDR2 reads YSYEKL. The CDR3 length is 14 residues. CDR3 in amino acids: CASSPGTVIVEQFF.

The V call is TRBV25-1, the J call TRBJ1-1. This CDR3 contains 13 residues. Germline-derived CDR1 and CDR2 are MGHDK and SYGVNS. The CDR3 here is CASSVQGSTEAFF.

The chain is built from TRBV12-3 or TRBV12-4 and TRBJ2-5; lacking DNA, the TRBD1 call made by TCRdb goes unchecked. The CDR3 consists of 16 residues. This chain's CDR3 is CASSSGGAGGQETQYF.

The rearrangement uses TRBV11-3 and TRBJ2-5; TCRdb returns TRBD2, unconfirmable since there is no DNA. Looked up from germline, CDR1 is SGHNT and CDR2 is YENEEA. The CDR3 has 18 residues. CDR3 sequence: CASSLGWRGTLPQETQYF.

The chain has TRBV28 and TRBJ1-6; the TCRdb D gene call, TRBD1, has no DNA to confirm it. The CDR3 is 17 amino acids. CDR1 is MDHEN, CDR2 SYDVKM, per germline. This chain's CDR3 is CASSSDRGLGVGSPLHF.

V usage is TRBV9 and J usage is TRBJ2-7; the D gene TCRdb calls, TRBD1, cannot be checked with no DNA. This CDR3 contains 14 residues. The germline gives CDR1 SGDLS, CDR2 YYNGEE. CDR3 sequence: CASSPTGTLYEQYF.

The genes are TRBV7-6 and TRBJ2-3. Germline V gene sequence: CDR1 SGHVS, CDR2 FNYEAQ. The CDR3 has 13 amino acids. The chain's CDR3 is CASSRGDDDTQYF. Full variable domain (remainder filled in from reference TRBV7-6 and TRBJ2-3): GAGVSQSPRYKVTKRGQDVALRCDPISGHVSLYWYRQALGQGPEFLTYFNYEAQQDKSGLPNDRFSAERPEGSISTLTIQRTEQRDSAMYRCASSRGDDDTQYFGPGTRLTVL.

This sequence joins TRBV12-3 or TRBV12-4 and TRBJ2-7; TCRdb outputs TRBD1, but without DNA this stays unchecked. The CDR3 is made up of 14 amino acids. CDR3 amino acids: CASSLWTGAAEQYF.

The gene calls are TRBV20-1 and TRBJ1-5; the D call of TRBD1 rests on TCRdb alone, since no DNA is present to check it. Germline V CDR1 and CDR2: DFQATT, SNEGSKA (reference sequence). The CDR3 covers 12 residues. The CDR3 loop reads CSAGTGGQPQHF.

The chain uses TRBV27 and TRBJ1-2; TCRdb indicates TRBD1, and absent DNA this call remains unverified. Germline V gene sequence: CDR1 MNHEY, CDR2 SMNVEV (reference sequence). The CDR3 runs to 17 residues. The CDR3 region is CASSLSGGILLNYGYTF.

Measured by frequency, this clonotype is medium-sized. This chain links TRBV4-1 with TRBJ2-1; TCRdb indicates TRBD2, and absent DNA this call remains unverified. This CDR3 has 16 amino acids. Germline V gene sequence: CDR1 MGHRA, CDR2 YSYEKL. The CDR3: CASSQDTSGRMNEQFF.

The chain couples TRBV13 to TRBJ1-6; TCRdb lists TRBD1, though no DNA is available to test this call. CDR3 length: 17 residues. Germline CDR1 and CDR2: PRHDT and FYEKMQ (reference sequence). The CDR3 sequence is CASSLGPGTKTNSPLHF.

This sequence joins TRBV21-1 and TRBJ2-3; TCRdb reports TRBD2, a call that lacks DNA to check it against. TRBV21-1 is given as a pseudogene. The CDR3 runs to 17 residues. CDR3 sequence reads: CASSTRAGLSRTDTQYF.

The chain has TRBV28 and TRBJ2-1; TCRdb's D call, TRBD2, is unchecked because there is no DNA. The CDR3 loop spans 15 amino acids. Germline loops: CDR1 MDHEN, CDR2 SYDVKM. CDR3 region: CASSFSGRPDNEQFF. Based on the CDR3 plus reference TRBV28 and TRBJ2-1, the full variable domain is DVKVTQSSRYLVKRTGEKVFLECVQDMDHENMFWYRQDPGLGLRLIYFSYDVKMKEKGDIPEGYSVSREKKERFSLILESASTNQTSMYLCASSFSGRPDNEQFFGPGTRLTVL.